This passage covers 5 T cell receptor beta chains from one sample sequenced in a study of Ad26.COV2.S vaccination and SARS-CoV-2 variants. The data were produced by immunoSEQ multiplex PCR, yet TCRdb's version contains in-frame clones alone and is incomplete. The sample shows 97,000 or so clones, 60% to 85% of them seen only once. The specimen was peripheral blood, collected after recovery from COVID-19. The receptors were gathered from a human donor who had recovered from COVID-19.

Regarding this clone: The same CDR3 is also encoded by other DNA sequences in this sample. The chain links TRBV7-9 to TRBJ2-1; the D is unclear. Trimming pared 1 base from V and 8 bases from J, leaving 6 bases between. This CDR3 comprises 12 residues. Germline V lookup: CDR1 SEHNR, CDR2 FQNEAQ (reference sequence). The DNA for the CDR3 is TGTGCCAGCAGCTTAGTCTGGGATGAGCAGTTCTTC. As protein: CASSLVWDEQFF.

As DNA, the CDR3 is TGTGCCAGCAGGGGGACCTATGGCTACACCTTC. It codes for CASRGTYGYTF. The rearrangement uses TRBV2 and TRBJ1-2; a possible D gene is TRBD1 (5 bases). Germline assignment: CDR1 SNHLY and CDR2 FYNNEI. With 6 bases removed from V and 4 bases from J, the gap between germline ends came to 6 bases. This CDR3 has 11 amino acids.

This clone was counted between two and nine times. The chain couples TRBV5-6 to TRBJ2-2; unclear D gene. The V gene's germline CDR1 is SGHDT and CDR2 YYEEEE. This CDR3 is built from 14 residues. Between the trimmed V and J ends, which lost 0 bases and 4 bases, there was a span of 7 bases. CDR3 amino acids: CASSLEAGTGELFF. DNA for the CDR3: TGTGCCAGCAGCTTGGAGGCTGGCACCGGGGAGCTGTTTTTT.

This clone is a singleton in its sample. V gene TRBV5-6 combines with J gene TRBJ2-2; D is possibly TRBD1 or TRBD2 (5 bases each). Germline CDR1 is SGHDT and CDR2 is YYEEEE. Deletions cut 2 bases from V and 5 bases from J, with 22 bases between. CDR3 length: 18 amino acids. The DNA for the CDR3 is TGTGCCAGCAGCTTTGGGTCTGTCGGGGACGGCTGGACCGGGGAGCTGTTTTTT. This codes for CASSFGSVGDGWTGELFF.

CDR3 sequence: CASSGEWVTLFYGYTF. For the CDR3, the DNA is TGTGCCAGCAGTGGGGAATGGGTCACATTGTTCTATGGCTACACCTTC. J is TRBJ1-2 and V is TRBV6-1; no clear D gene. In germline, CDR1 is MNHNS, CDR2 SASEGT. Trimming shortened V by 4 bases and J by 4 bases, and 19 bases separated the two germline ends. CDR3 length equals 16 residues.